This TCR beta chain was observed in a study of OX40 agonist ivuxolimab in advanced cancers. Trimming cost V 2 bases and J 3 bases; bases outside gene matches: 3. The CDR3 extends over 14 amino acids. Looked up from germline, CDR1 is MNHEY and CDR2 is SVGAGI. Using immunoSEQ multiplex PCR, the repertoire was profiled, and TCRdb retains in-frame clones only, with some absent. Here the sample spans tens of thousands of clones, 92% being singletons. This clone is medium-sized (0.01 to 0.1%) by share. What it binds is unknown. Study-level results: The study did not work out the antigen specificity of the expanded peripheral T cells. On average, CD8+ T cells showed a greater number of expanded clones than CD4+.

This TCR was sampled from an adult with an advanced solid tumor such as melanoma, head and neck, liver or kidney cancer. The gene calls are TRBV6-5 and TRBJ2-7, with 8 bases fitting TRBD2. The sample consisted of CD4+ or CD8+ T cells sorted from blood, taken in a trial of the OX40 agonist ivuxolimab. The CDR3 here is CASSYRREVYEQYF. DNA of the CDR3: TGTGCCAGCAGTTACAGGCGGGAGGTCTACGAGCAGTACTTC.